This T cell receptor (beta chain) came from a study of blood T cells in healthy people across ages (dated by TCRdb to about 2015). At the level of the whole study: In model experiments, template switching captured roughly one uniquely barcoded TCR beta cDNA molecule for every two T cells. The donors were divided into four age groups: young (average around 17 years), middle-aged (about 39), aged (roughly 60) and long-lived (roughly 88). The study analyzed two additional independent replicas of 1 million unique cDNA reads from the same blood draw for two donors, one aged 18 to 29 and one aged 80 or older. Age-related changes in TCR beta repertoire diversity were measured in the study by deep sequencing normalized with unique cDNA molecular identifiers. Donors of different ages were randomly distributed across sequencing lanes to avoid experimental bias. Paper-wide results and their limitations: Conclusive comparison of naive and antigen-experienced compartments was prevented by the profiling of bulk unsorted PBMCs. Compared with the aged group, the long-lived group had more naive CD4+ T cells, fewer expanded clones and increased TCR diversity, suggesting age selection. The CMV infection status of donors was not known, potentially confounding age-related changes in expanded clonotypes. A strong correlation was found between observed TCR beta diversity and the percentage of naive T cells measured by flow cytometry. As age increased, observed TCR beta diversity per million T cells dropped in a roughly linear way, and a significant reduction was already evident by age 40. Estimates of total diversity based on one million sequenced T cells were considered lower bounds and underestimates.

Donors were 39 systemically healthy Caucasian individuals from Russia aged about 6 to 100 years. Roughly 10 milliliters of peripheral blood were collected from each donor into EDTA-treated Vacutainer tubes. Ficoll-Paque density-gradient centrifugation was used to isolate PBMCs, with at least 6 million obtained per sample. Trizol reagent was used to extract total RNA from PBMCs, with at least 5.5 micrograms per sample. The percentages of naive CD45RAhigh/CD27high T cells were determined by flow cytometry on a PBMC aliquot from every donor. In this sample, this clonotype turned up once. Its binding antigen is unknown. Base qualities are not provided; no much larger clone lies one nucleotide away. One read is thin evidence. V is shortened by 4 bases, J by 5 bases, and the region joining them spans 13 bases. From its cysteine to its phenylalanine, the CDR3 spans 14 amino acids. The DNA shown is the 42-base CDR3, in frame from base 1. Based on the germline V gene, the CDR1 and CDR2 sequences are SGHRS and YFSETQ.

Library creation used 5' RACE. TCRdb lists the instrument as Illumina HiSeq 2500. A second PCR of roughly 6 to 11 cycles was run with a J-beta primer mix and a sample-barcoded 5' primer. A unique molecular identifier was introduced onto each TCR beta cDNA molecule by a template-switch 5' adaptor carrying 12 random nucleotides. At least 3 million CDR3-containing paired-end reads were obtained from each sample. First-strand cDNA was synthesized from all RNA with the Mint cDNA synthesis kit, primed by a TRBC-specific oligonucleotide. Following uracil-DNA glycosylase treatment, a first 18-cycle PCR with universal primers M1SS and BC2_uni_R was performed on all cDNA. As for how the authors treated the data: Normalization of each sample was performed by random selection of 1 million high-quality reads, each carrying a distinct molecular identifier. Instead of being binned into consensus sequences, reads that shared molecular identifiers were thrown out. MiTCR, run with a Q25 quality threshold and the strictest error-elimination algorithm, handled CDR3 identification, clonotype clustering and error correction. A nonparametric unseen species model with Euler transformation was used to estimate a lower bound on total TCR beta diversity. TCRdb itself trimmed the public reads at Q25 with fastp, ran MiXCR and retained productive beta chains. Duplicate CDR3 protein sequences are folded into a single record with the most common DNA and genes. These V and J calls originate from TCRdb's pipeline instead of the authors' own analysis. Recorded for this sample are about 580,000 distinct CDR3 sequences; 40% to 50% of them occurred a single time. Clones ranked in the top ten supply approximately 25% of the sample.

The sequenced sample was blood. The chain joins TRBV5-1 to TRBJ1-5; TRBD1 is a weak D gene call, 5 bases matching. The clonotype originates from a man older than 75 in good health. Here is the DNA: TGCGCCAGCAGCCCTATGCTAGGGGATCAGCCCCAGCATTTT. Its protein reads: CASSPMLGDQPQHF.